Reported below is one T cell receptor (beta chain). Its recognized antigen is unknown. Qualities for individual bases were not recorded, and no much larger clone is one base off. Donors were roughly 40 systemically healthy Caucasian individuals from Russia aged roughly 6 to 95 years. Ten milliliters of peripheral blood were collected from each donor into EDTA-treated Vacutainer tubes. Ficoll-Paque density-gradient centrifugation was used to isolate PBMCs, with at least 7 million obtained per sample. Total RNA was extracted from PBMCs with Trizol reagent, with at least 5 micrograms obtained per sample. For every donor, an aliquot of PBMCs went through flow cytometry to measure the percentages of naive CD45RAhigh/CD27high T cells. This sample is part of a study of blood T cells in healthy people across ages (dated by TCRdb to 2014 to 2015). Regarding the complete study: In model experiments, roughly one uniquely barcoded TCR beta cDNA molecule per two T cells was captured by template switching. To avoid experimental bias, donors of different ages were spread randomly across the sequencing lanes. The study analyzed two additional independent replicas of 1 million unique cDNA reads from the same blood draw for two donors, one aged 18 to 30 and one aged 80 or older. The study measured age-related changes in TCR beta repertoire diversity using deep sequencing normalized with unique cDNA molecular identifiers. The donors were divided into four age groups: young (average around 16 years), middle-aged (around 37), aged (approximately 64) and long-lived (about 79). Overall study results and their limits: Estimates of total diversity based on one million sequenced T cells were regarded as lower bounds and as underestimates. Compared with the aged group, the long-lived group had more naive CD4+ T cells, fewer expanded clones and increased TCR diversity, a pattern suggesting age selection. Because donor CMV infection status was unknown, age-related changes in expanded clonotypes were potentially confounded. Conclusive comparison of naive and antigen-experienced compartments was prevented by the profiling of bulk unsorted PBMCs. A strong correlation was found between observed TCR beta diversity and the percentage of naive T cells measured by flow cytometry. As age increased, observed TCR beta diversity per million T cells dropped in a roughly linear way, and a significant reduction was already evident by age 40.

Library method: 5' RACE. TCRdb lists the instrument as Illumina HiSeq 2500. The second PCR ran for roughly 7 to 11 cycles and used a J-beta primer mix along with a sample-barcoded 5' primer. A template-switch 5' adaptor carrying 12 random nucleotides introduced a unique molecular identifier onto each TCR beta cDNA molecule. Each sample yielded at least 3 million CDR3-containing paired-end reads. First-strand cDNA synthesis was performed from all RNA using the Mint cDNA synthesis kit, with priming by a TRBC-specific oligonucleotide. Following uracil-DNA glycosylase treatment, all cDNA underwent a first 18-cycle PCR with the universal primers M1SS and BC2_uni_R. In the paper's pipeline: Each sample was normalized by randomly selecting 1 million high-quality reads, each carrying a distinct molecular identifier. Reads with shared molecular identifiers were discarded instead of being binned into consensus sequences. CDR3 identification, clonotype clustering and error correction used MiTCR with a Q25 quality threshold and the strictest error-elimination algorithm. A nonparametric unseen species model using Euler transformation provided a lower-bound estimate of total TCR beta diversity. TCRdb took the public reads, trimmed them with fastp at Q25, ran MiXCR for clone calling and kept in-frame beta chains. Rows with one shared CDR3 protein collapse into an entry with the most common genes and DNA. TCRdb's processing, not the authors' own work, is the source of the V and J calls. A total of 1.5 million to 1.8 million distinct CDR3 sequences appear in this sample, 42% of them only once. Of the sample, roughly 3.7% is held by the ten largest clones.

The TCR was taken from a woman between 18 and 30 years old in good health. Sequenced material: blood.

DNA sequence: TGTGCCTGCAACAGGGACGGCCACGAGCAGTACTTC. It encodes CACNRDGHEQYF. The chain is made from TRBV25-1 and TRBJ2-7, with TRBD1 as a weak D call on 6 bases. Via the germline V gene, CDR1 is MGHDK and CDR2 SYGVNS. The CDR3 sequence holds 12 residues, the cysteine and phenylalanine included. The DNA shown is the 36-base CDR3, in frame from base 1. V sheds 11 bases and J sheds 5 bases, leaving 16 bases between their ends.